These 26 T cell receptor beta chains were all obtained from the same sample, sequenced in a study of OX40 agonist ivuxolimab in advanced cancers. Sequencing was performed with immunoSEQ multiplex PCR; in TCRdb, only in-frame clones are kept and a portion is missing. Of 70,000 to 85,000 clones listed, around nine tenths were seen once; the top ten hold less than 6%. This specimen consisted of CD4+ or CD8+ T cells sorted from blood, obtained in a trial of the OX40 agonist ivuxolimab. These receptor sequences come from an adult with an advanced solid tumor such as melanoma, head and neck, liver or kidney cancer.

The V and J genes are TRBV6-4 and TRBJ2-3; 16 bases are a match to TRBD2. The trim removed 6 bases at V and 1 base at J, leaving 13 bases unmatched. Germline lookup yields CDR1 MRHNA and CDR2 SNTAGT. The CDR3 sequence is 20 residues long. CDR3 nucleotides: TGTGCCAGCAGCCTGCCGGGACTAGCGGGGGGGCGGACCCGCACAGATACGCAGTATTTT. It specifies CASSLPGLAGGRTRTDTQYF.

The V call is TRBV7-9, the J call TRBJ2-7, with D perhaps matching TRBD2 (5 bases). The germline V gene has CDR1 SEHNR and CDR2 FQNEAQ (reference sequence). The CDR3 loop spans 14 amino acids. Between the trimmed V and J ends, which lost 1 base and 3 bases, there was a span of 10 bases. The CDR3 spells CASSLGEDYYEQYF. CDR3 sequence (DNA): TGTGCCAGCAGCTTAGGAGAAGACTACTACGAGCAGTACTTC.

The chain joins TRBV2 to TRBJ2-5; unclear D gene. The germline gives CDR1 SNHLY, CDR2 FYNNEI. The CDR3 is 14 residues long. Trimming pared 0 bases from V and 0 bases from J, leaving 5 bases between. The CDR3 spells CASSEAPHQETQYF. As DNA, the CDR3 is TGTGCCAGCAGTGAAGCCCCCCACCAAGAGACCCAGTACTTC.

V usage is TRBV2 and J usage is TRBJ2-1; 7 nucleotides align to TRBD1. Germline CDR1 reads SNHLY; CDR2 reads FYNNEI. This CDR3 contains 15 residues. The V and J ends lost 7 bases and 7 bases, in that order; junction bases with no gene match: 13. This CDR3 reads CASNEPGQVGNEQFF. The CDR3 DNA sequence: TGTGCCAGCAATGAGCCTGGACAGGTTGGGAATGAGCAGTTCTTC.

The J gene is TRBJ1-2, the V gene TRBV2; D is undetermined. The CDR3 consists of 12 residues. Germline V gene data show CDR1 as SNHLY and CDR2 as FYNNEI. The V end lost 6 bases, the J end lost 4 bases, and 9 bases lay between the germline ends. CDR3: CASRDEAYGYTF. For the CDR3, the DNA is TGTGCCAGCAGGGATGAAGCCTATGGCTACACCTTC.

The chain recombines TRBV4-1 with TRBJ2-1, with TRBD1 matching over 9 bases. The germline V gene has CDR1 MGHRA and CDR2 YSYEKL. The CDR3 is 15 amino acids. V shed 3 bases and J 6 bases; nucleotides not matched to a gene: 6. The CDR3 nucleotides read TGCGCCAGCAGCCAGGGGACAGGGTTTTTCAATGAGCAGTTCTTC. Amino acid sequence: CASSQGTGFFNEQFF.

This clone has just a few counts. The genes are TRBV7-9 and TRBJ1-2; a weak D match, TRBD1 (6 bases). The CDR3 totals 12 residues. Per the germline V gene, CDR1 is SEHNR and CDR2 is FQNEAQ (reference sequence). Trimming removed 3 bases at V and 7 bases at J, with 9 bases between. CDR3 region: CASSFSGVGYTF. The CDR3, as DNA: TGTGCCAGCAGCTTCTCAGGGGTTGGCTACACCTTC.

V usage is TRBV7-9 and J usage is TRBJ1-1; no definite D call. The germline gives CDR1 SEHNR, CDR2 FQNEAQ (reference sequence). V was trimmed by 5 bases and J by 0 bases, leaving 10 bases between them. The CDR3 is 14 amino acids. In DNA form, the CDR3 reads TGTGCCAGCAGCGGCCCGGTTTTGAACACTGAAGCTTTCTTT. Amino acids: CASSGPVLNTEAFF.

The chain uses TRBV19 and TRBJ2-1, with no clear D. The V gene lost 6 bases and the J gene lost 0 bases, with 6 bases spanning the gap. This CDR3 is 13 amino acids long. Germline values: CDR1 LNHDA, CDR2 SQIVND (reference sequence). CDR3 DNA sequence: TGTGCCAGTAGCGCAAGCTCCTACAATGAGCAGTTCTTC. It codes for CASSASSYNEQFF.

This chain joins TRBV9 and TRBJ1-1; no firm D call. The CDR3 spans 14 residues. V was cut by 1 base and J by 5 bases, with 12 bases left in between. CDR1 and CDR2 (germline): SGDLS, YYNGEE. CDR3 sequence reads: CASSVNWAGTEAFF. CDR3 in DNA: TGTGCCAGCAGCGTAAATTGGGCGGGGACTGAAGCTTTCTTT.

This rearrangement joins TRBV19 to TRBJ2-7; possible D gene TRBD1, 5 bases. Per germline, CDR1 LNHDA and CDR2 SQIVND (reference sequence). V was trimmed by 3 bases and J by 1 base, leaving 13 bases between them. The length of the CDR3 is 15 residues. The CDR3 here is CASSMGLGSSYEQYF. The DNA for the CDR3 is TGTGCCAGTAGTATGGGGCTAGGCTCATCCTACGAGCAGTACTTC.

V usage is TRBV14 and J usage is TRBJ2-7; no clear D gene. There are 17 residues in the CDR3. CDR1 SGHDN and CDR2 FVKESK come from the germline V gene. V was pared by 1 base and J by 0 bases, with 16 bases between. CDR3 DNA sequence: TGTGCCAGCAGCCAAGGGAGAGTTGACCCAAGCTCCTACGAGCAGTACTTC. Amino acids: CASSQGRVDPSSYEQYF. Based on the CDR3 plus reference TRBV14 and TRBJ2-7, the full variable domain is EAGVTQFPSHSVIEKGQTVTLRCDPISGHDNLYWYRRVMGKEIKFLLHFVKESKQDESGMPNNRFLAERTGGTYSTLKVQPAELEDSGVYFCASSQGRVDPSSYEQYFGPGTRLTVT.

Here the CDR3 DNA reads TGTGCCAGCAGGGGACAGGGGTCCTACGAGCAGTACTTC. It is translated as CASRGQGSYEQYF. This sequence joins TRBV6-5 and TRBJ2-7, with 10 bases that match TRBD1. The CDR3 totals 13 residues. The germline V gene has CDR1 MNHEY and CDR2 SVGAGI. V lost 6 bases, J lost 1 base, and 0 bases stayed unmatched.

The chain uses TRBV27 and TRBJ2-3; either TRBD1 or TRBD2 may supply D (6 bases each). The CDR3 spans 20 residues. The germline V gene has CDR1 MNHEY and CDR2 SMNVEV (reference sequence). V was cut by 0 bases and J by 2 bases, with 24 bases left in between. As DNA, the CDR3 is TGTGCCAGCAGTTTATCTCCCGTTCGCGGGACCCCAGGGGACACAGATACGCAGTATTTT. Protein product: CASSLSPVRGTPGDTDTQYF.

The chain employs TRBV7-9 and TRBJ1-5; D perhaps matches TRBD1 (6 bases). The germline gives CDR1 SEHNR, CDR2 FQNEAQ (reference sequence). The CDR3 loop spans 17 amino acids. V was trimmed by 3 bases and J by 2 bases, leaving 17 bases between them. CDR3 region: CASSFDPTGLGNQPQHF. The CDR3 DNA reads as TGTGCCAGCAGCTTTGACCCAACAGGGTTGGGCAATCAGCCCCAGCATTTT.

The J gene is TRBJ2-7, the V gene TRBV16; weak D call: TRBD1 (5 bases). V lost 0 bases, J lost 3 bases, and 12 bases lay in between. CDR3 length: 15 amino acids. Looked up from germline, CDR1 is KGHSY and CDR2 is FQNENV. The CDR3 coding sequence is TGTGCCAGCAGCCAATCCTGGGGCATCGGCTACGAGCAGTACTTC. Protein: CASSQSWGIGYEQYF.

This clone was counted a single time. V usage is TRBV7-8 and J usage is TRBJ2-7, with 7 nucleotides matching TRBD1. Germline lookup yields CDR1 SGHVS and CDR2 FQNEAQ. CDR3 length: 15 amino acids. The V gene end was trimmed by 5 bases and the J gene end by 0 bases; junction bases not matched to a gene: 7. CDR3: CASSPQGVRSYEQYF. Written as DNA, the CDR3 is TGTGCCAGCAGCCCCCAGGGGGTGCGCTCCTACGAGCAGTACTTC.

The J gene is TRBJ2-1, the V gene TRBV7-3; 8 nucleotides align to TRBD1. This CDR3 is built from 14 residues. Germline lookup yields CDR1 SGHTA and CDR2 FQGTGA. V shed 3 bases, J shed 10 bases, and the junction held 8 bases outside the gene matches. The CDR3 nucleotides read TGTGCCAGCAGCTTTAAAGTCTGGGACAGGGAGCAGTTCTTC. This codes for CASSFKVWDREQFF.

This clone was counted once. The chain is built from TRBV7-3 and TRBJ1-1; no reliable D call. The V and J ends lost 4 bases and 5 bases respectively, with 14 bases between them. This CDR3 has 14 residues. Germline CDR1 and CDR2: SGHTA and FQGTGA. The CDR3 region is CASSSGPPGTEAFF. The CDR3 nucleotides read TGTGCCAGCAGCTCAGGACCGCCCGGGACTGAAGCTTTCTTT.

CDR3 sequence: CASSLEGGQTYEQYF. Written as DNA, the CDR3 is TGTGCCAGCAGTCTGGAAGGGGGACAGACCTACGAGCAGTACTTC. This chain joins TRBV7-3 and TRBJ2-7, with TRBD1 matching over 7 bases. Germline V gives CDR1 SGHTA, CDR2 FQGTGA. Losses at the gene ends were 6 bases for V and 2 bases for J; bases not matched to a gene: 10. This CDR3 contains 15 residues.

The chain couples TRBV27 to TRBJ2-3; D uncertain. The V gene's germline CDR1 is MNHEY and CDR2 SMNVEV (reference sequence). Trimming shortened V by 4 bases and J by 0 bases, and 17 bases separated the two germline ends. This CDR3 is built from 17 residues. The CDR3, as DNA: TGTGCCAGCAGTTGGCAGATAAAACCGTCTAGCACAGATACGCAGTATTTT. This translates into CASSWQIKPSSTDTQYF.

The chain carries TRBV4-3 and TRBJ2-2; D gene ambiguous. V dropped 4 bases and J dropped 0 bases, with 12 bases sitting between them. The CDR3 is made up of 16 amino acids. CDR1 is LGHNA and CDR2 is YSLEER in the germline V gene. CDR3 DNA sequence: TGCGCCAGCAGCCTGCCGGCGGATGCGAACACCGGGGAGCTGTTTTTT. Encoded protein: CASSLPADANTGELFF.

This sequence joins TRBV7-8 and TRBJ2-3; D call uncertain. The germline CDR1 and CDR2 sequences are SGHVS and FQNEAQ. Deletions cut 4 bases from V and 0 bases from J, with 11 bases between. The CDR3 loop spans 15 amino acids. CDR3 loop: CASSSSTGSTDTQYF. The CDR3 DNA sequence: TGTGCCAGCAGCTCATCGACGGGTAGCACAGATACGCAGTATTTT.

This chain uses TRBV7-2 with TRBJ2-1, with D unresolved. V was cut by 0 bases and J by 6 bases, with 12 bases left in between. This CDR3 is built from 15 residues. Germline lookup yields CDR1 SGHTA and CDR2 FQGNSA. DNA of the CDR3: TGTGCCAGCAGCTTAGCAGAGAGGATGCTCAATGAGCAGTTCTTC. It translates to CASSLAERMLNEQFF.

This clone has just one count. The chain employs TRBV4-2 and TRBJ2-5; TRBD2 matches at 9 bases. The CDR3 is 16 amino acids. The junction had 7 bases not matched to a gene; V was cut back by 0 bases and J by 5 bases. The V gene's germline CDR1 is LGHNA and CDR2 YNFKEQ. In nucleotides, the CDR3 is TGTGCCAGCAGCCAAGAGGCGGGAGGGCCTGGGGAGACCCAGTACTTC. It translates to CASSQEAGGPGETQYF.

The chain recombines TRBV6-1 with TRBJ1-6, with TRBD1 as a possible D gene (5 bases). CDR3 size: 14 residues. Germline V lookup: CDR1 MNHNS, CDR2 SASEGT. The V end lost 5 bases, the J end lost 8 bases, and 13 bases lay between the germline ends. The DNA for the CDR3 is TGTGCCAGCAGTTCCCTCACAGGTTATTCACCCCTCCACTTT. This sequence encodes CASSSLTGYSPLHF.